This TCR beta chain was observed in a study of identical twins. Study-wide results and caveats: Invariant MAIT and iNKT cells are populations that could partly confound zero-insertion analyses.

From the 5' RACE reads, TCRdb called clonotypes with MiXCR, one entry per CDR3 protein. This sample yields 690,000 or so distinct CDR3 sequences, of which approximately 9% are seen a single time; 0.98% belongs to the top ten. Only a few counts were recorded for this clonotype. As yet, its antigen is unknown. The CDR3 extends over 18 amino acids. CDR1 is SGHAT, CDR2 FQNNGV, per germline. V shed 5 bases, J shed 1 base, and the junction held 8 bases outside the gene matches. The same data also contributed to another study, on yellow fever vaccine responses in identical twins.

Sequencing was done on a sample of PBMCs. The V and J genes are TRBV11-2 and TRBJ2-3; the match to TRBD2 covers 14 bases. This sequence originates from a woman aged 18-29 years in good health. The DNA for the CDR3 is TGTGCCAGCAGCAGGGGACTAGCGGGAGCCTCTCGCACAGATACGCAGTATTTT. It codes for CASSRGLAGASRTDTQYF.